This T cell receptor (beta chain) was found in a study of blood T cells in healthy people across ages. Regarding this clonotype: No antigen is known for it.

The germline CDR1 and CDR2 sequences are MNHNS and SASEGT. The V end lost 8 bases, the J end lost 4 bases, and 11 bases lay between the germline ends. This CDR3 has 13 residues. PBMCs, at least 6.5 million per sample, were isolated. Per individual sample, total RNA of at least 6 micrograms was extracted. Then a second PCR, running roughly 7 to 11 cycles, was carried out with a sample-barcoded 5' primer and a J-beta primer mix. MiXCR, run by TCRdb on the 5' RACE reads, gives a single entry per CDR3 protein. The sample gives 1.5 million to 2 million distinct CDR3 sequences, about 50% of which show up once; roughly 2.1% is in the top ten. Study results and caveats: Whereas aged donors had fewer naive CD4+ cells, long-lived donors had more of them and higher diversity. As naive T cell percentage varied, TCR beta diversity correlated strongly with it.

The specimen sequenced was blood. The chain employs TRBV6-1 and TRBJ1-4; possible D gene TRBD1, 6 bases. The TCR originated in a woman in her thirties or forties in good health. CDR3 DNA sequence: TGTGCCAGCGCCCGGGACAATAATGAAAAACTGTTTTTT. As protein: CASARDNNEKLFF.